The rows below give T cell receptor beta chains drawn from one sample of a study of T cells in Graves' hyperthyroidism and ophthalmopathy. TCRdb re-called the multiplex PCR reads through MiXCR, storing one row per CDR3 protein. The sample has hundreds of thousands of distinct CDR3 sequences; approximately 25% are singletons. Sequences were obtained from blood. All receptors derive from a woman aged 25 to 39 with Graves' ophthalmopathy. The CDR3 runs from the conserved cysteine through the conserved F or W. The order of the fields is V gene, clone size, D gene, J gene, CDR3 protein, CDR3 DNA. A D gene is named only where the DNA matches it firmly. Size tells how often a clone was seen (once, few, many) or the class of an expanded clone, and some rows leave it out.

TRBV10-3,.,.,TRBJ2-7,CAISELGQPYEQYF,TGTGCCATCAGTGAACTCGGACAGCCCTACGAGCAGTACTTC
TRBV4-2,many,.,TRBJ1-2,CASSQGKYGYTF,TGTGCCAGCAGCCAGGGGAAATATGGCTACACCTTC
TRBV29-1,many,TRBD1,TRBJ1-2,CSVWDRNYGYTF,TGCAGCGTCTGGGACAGGAACTATGGCTACACCTTC
TRBV5-1,many,.,TRBJ1-2,CASSLAGVLGYTF,TGCGCCAGCAGCTTGGCAGGTGTCCTTGGCTACACCTTC
TRBV11-2,many,.,TRBJ1-3,CASSLELGFRPGNTIYF,TGTGCCAGCAGCTTGGAACTGGGGTTCCGACCTGGAAACACCATATATTTT
TRBV18,many,TRBD1,TRBJ1-2,CASSPNRGINNYGYTF,TGTGCCAGCTCACCAAACAGGGGTATAAATAACTATGGCTACACCTTC
TRBV29-1,many,.,TRBJ1-2,CSVQTAADYGYTF,TGCAGCGTACAGACGGCGGCAGACTATGGCTACACCTTC
TRBV10-3,.,.,TRBJ1-2,CAISPLGGKGGYTF,TGTGCCATCAGTCCCCTTGGGGGTAAAGGTGGCTACACCTTC
TRBV12-3/TRBV12-4,.,.,TRBJ1-2,CASSFRGLGYTF,TGTGCCAGCAGTTTTAGAGGGCTCGGCTACACCTTC
TRBV6-1,many,.,TRBJ1-2,CASSEWRRLNYGYTF,TGTGCCAGCAGTGAGTGGAGGCGCCTTAACTATGGCTACACCTTC
TRBV6-2/TRBV6-3,few,.,TRBJ2-5,CASTTGRRETQYF,TGTGCCAGCACGACGGGACGGAGGGAGACCCAGTACTTC
TRBV12-3/TRBV12-4,many,TRBD1,TRBJ1-1,CASSFYRGLNTEAFF,TGTGCCAGCAGTTTCTACAGGGGGCTGAACACTGAAGCTTTCTTT
TRBV27,many,TRBD1,TRBJ1-5,CASSLTGVGQPQHF,TGTGCCAGCAGCCTCACAGGGGTAGGTCAGCCCCAGCATTTT
TRBV4-2,many,TRBD1,TRBJ1-2,CASSQGQDEGYTF,TGTGCCAGCAGCCAGGGACAGGATGAGGGCTACACCTTC
TRBV6-5,many,TRBD2,TRBJ2-5,CASSYGLAGTPEETQYF,TGTGCCAGCAGTTACGGGCTAGCGGGGACTCCTGAAGAGACCCAGTACTTC
TRBV4-3,many,.,TRBJ2-7,CASSQGQDYEQYF,TGCGCCAGCAGCCAAGGTCAGGACTACGAGCAGTACTTC
TRBV6-1,many,.,TRBJ1-1,CASSDAEGRTTEAFF,TGTGCCAGCAGTGATGCGGAGGGGAGGACCACTGAAGCTTTCTTT
TRBV7-8,many,TRBD1,TRBJ1-2,CASSSDRAYYGYTF,TGTGCCAGCAGCTCGGACAGGGCTTACTATGGCTACACCTTC
TRBV6-1,.,.,TRBJ1-2,CASSEKGRDDYGYTF,TGTGCCAGCAGTGAAAAAGGGAGAGACGACTATGGCTACACCTTC
TRBV20-1,.,TRBD1,TRBJ1-5,CSVGTGEVQPQHF,TGCAGTGTGGGGACAGGGGAGGTTCAGCCCCAGCATTTT
TRBV20-1,many,.,TRBJ2-7,CSARRSGYEQYF,TGCAGTGCTAGGCGTTCGGGGTACGAGCAGTACTTC
TRBV7-9,many,TRBD1,TRBJ1-1,CASSPSRTGNTEAFF,TGTGCCAGCAGCCCCAGTCGGACAGGGAACACTGAAGCTTTCTTT
TRBV4-2,many,.,TRBJ2-7,CASSQDNSDYEQYF,TGTGCCAGCAGCCAAGATAACTCAGACTACGAGCAGTACTTC
TRBV29-1,many,TRBD1,TRBJ1-1,CSVAPGQGKTEAFF,TGCAGCGTGGCCCCGGGACAGGGGAAGACTGAAGCTTTCTTT
TRBV27,many,.,TRBJ2-2,CASSSDTGELFF,TGTGCCAGCAGTTCAGACACCGGGGAGCTGTTTTTT
TRBV30,many,.,TRBJ1-1,CAWSVTQRYTEAFF,TGTGCCTGGAGCGTAACACAGAGGTACACTGAAGCTTTCTTT
TRBV6-1,many,TRBD2,TRBJ2-5,CASSIRLAGGPGTQYF,TGTGCCAGCAGCATTCGGCTAGCGGGGGGACCAGGGACCCAGTACTTC
TRBV12-3/TRBV12-4,.,.,TRBJ2-4,CASSLERYDIQYF,TGTGCCAGCAGTTTGGAACGATACGACATTCAGTACTTC
TRBV6-1,many,TRBD1,TRBJ2-7,CASSRTGDWDEQYF,TGTGCCAGCAGTAGAACAGGGGATTGGGACGAGCAGTACTTC
TRBV5-1,few,.,TRBJ1-1,CASTTTGRGTEAFF,TGCGCCAGCACGACCACCGGAAGAGGCACTGAAGCTTTCTTT
TRBV28,many,.,TRBJ1-2,CASSLGPATNYGYTF,TGTGCCAGCAGTTTAGGTCCAGCTACTAACTATGGCTACACCTTC
TRBV20-1,many,TRBD1,TRBJ2-2,CSARDPWGTESTGELFF,TGCAGTGCTAGAGATCCTTGGGGGACAGAGAGCACCGGGGAGCTGTTTTTT
TRBV4-3,.,.,TRBJ1-5,CASSQDWSRHDSNQPQHF,TGCGCCAGCAGCCAGGACTGGTCCCGGCACGATAGCAATCAGCCCCAGCATTTT
TRBV5-1,.,.,TRBJ1-6,CASSSRPLDSPLHF,TGCGCCAGCAGCTCAAGACCGTTAGATTCACCCCTCCACTTT
TRBV6-5,many,.,TRBJ2-5,CASMGAVQETQYF,TGTGCCAGCATGGGGGCAGTCCAAGAGACCCAGTACTTC
TRBV7-2,many,TRBD1,TRBJ1-3,CASSLTGLGNTIYF,TGTGCCAGCAGCCTGACAGGGCTTGGAAACACCATATATTTT
TRBV27,.,.,TRBJ1-1,CASRLTVPLNTEAFF,TGTGCCAGCCGCCTGACAGTCCCATTGAACACTGAAGCTTTCTTT
TRBV6-5,many,.,TRBJ1-6,CASSYFSGSGNSPLHF,TGTGCCAGCAGTTACTTTTCAGGGTCGGGGAATTCACCCCTCCACTTT
TRBV18,.,.,TRBJ1-6,CASSPGELESPLHF,TGTGCCAGCTCACCAGGGGAGTTAGAATCACCCCTCCACTTT
TRBV6-2/TRBV6-3,.,.,TRBJ1-2,CASTDDGGYGYTF,TGTGCCAGCACCGACGACGGCGGGTATGGCTACACCTTC
TRBV7-9,many,TRBD1,TRBJ2-5,CASSLAGTEETQYF,TGTGCCAGCAGCTTAGCCGGGACAGAAGAGACCCAGTACTTC
TRBV6-2/TRBV6-3,.,.,TRBJ2-7,CASSNPGGVEQYF,TGTGCCAGCAGCAATCCCGGCGGGGTCGAGCAGTACTTC
TRBV10-3,many,.,TRBJ2-6,CAISEANVLTF,TGTGCCATCAGTGAGGCCAACGTCCTGACTTTC
TRBV29-1,.,TRBD1,TRBJ2-5,CSVNTGGLQETQYF,TGCAGCGTTAACACAGGGGGACTCCAAGAGACCCAGTACTTC
TRBV6-1,many,.,TRBJ1-6,CASSSLGGSGSPLHF,TGTGCCAGCAGTAGTCTCGGGGGGAGTGGTTCACCCCTCCACTTT